The clone carrying this T cell receptor beta chain was counted many times. The antigen remains undetermined. TCRdb redid the calling of the 5' RACE reads with MiXCR, one entry per CDR3 protein. Here the sample spans just under 550,000 distinct CDR3 sequences, roughly 13% being singletons. These data come from a study of CD8 T cells in ankylosing spondylitis. General study points: Made up of about eight highly homologous variants, a TCR beta motif appeared characteristic of ankylosing spondylitis blood. As reported, disease-linked clones showed significant enrichment in matched ankylosing spondylitis synovial fluid.

Specimen: blood, either unsorted or a sorted T cell fraction (not recorded which). This receptor was identified in a male donor with ankylosing spondylitis.

The CDR3: CASSPGTGNTGELFF. The CDR3, as DNA: TGTGCCAGCAGTCCCGGGACGGGGAACACCGGGGAGCTGTTTTTT. The chain uses TRBV7-9 and TRBJ2-2; D is tentatively TRBD1 or TRBD2 (5 bases each). The CDR3 extends over 15 amino acids. V was trimmed by 6 bases and J by 1 base, leaving 12 bases between them. Germline assignment: CDR1 SEHNR and CDR2 FQNEAQ (reference sequence). Drawing the rest from reference TRBV7-9 and TRBJ2-2, the complete variable domain is DTGVSQNPRHKITKRGQNVTFRCDPISEHNRLYWYRQTLGQGPEFLTYFQNEAQLEKSRLLSDRFSAERPKGSFSTLEIQRTEQGDSAMYLCASSPGTGNTGELFFGEGSRLTVL.